What follows is one TCR beta chain and its context. Its antigen is unknown. Within one base of it there is no much larger clone, and no base qualities were kept. The source of the sample is a study of graft-versus-host responses after intestinal transplantation (dated by TCRdb to the early 2020s). Regarding the study in general: The transplants that recipients got were multivisceral, liver-intestinal, or isolated intestinal. The cohort enrolled around 23 intestinal transplant recipients including one retransplant, and 3 patients lacking pretransplant specimens were excluded. Every recipient was given anti-thymocyte globulin induction, followed by about three years of maintenance tacrolimus and steroids. Graft-versus-host and host-versus-graft alloreactive T cell clones were tracked in the graft, circulation and bone marrow after intestinal transplantation using bulk TCR-beta CDR3 sequencing. Alloreactive clones were identified by sequencing pre-transplant mixed lymphocyte reaction products and comparing these products with unstimulated pre-transplant donor and recipient T cells. Donor T cell macrochimerism was defined as a peak of at least 4% donor T cells among recipient peripheral blood mononuclear cells. Rather than going through the commercial service, samples from a few later patients were sequenced in-house on an Illumina MiSeq and processed with MiXCR. General study outcomes and caveats: The conclusions were limited by the relatively low number and heterogeneity of the intestinal transplant patients. Patients with donor T cell macrochimerism had high GvH to HvG T cell clonal ratios in their allografts. Early after transplant, declines in HvG clones were associated with peak levels of circulating GvH clones. GvH clones turned up in recipient bone marrow, with some appearing earlier in ileal mucosa or blood, a pattern consistent with an intestinal mucosal origin.

The time point label on this specimen signifies: cells obtained before transplantation from donor or recipient. CD3+CD4+ and CD3+CD8+ populations were FACS-sorted from unstimulated pre-transplant donor and recipient cells taken from spleen or lymph nodes. The CDR3 has 16 amino acids, counting the end cysteine and phenylalanine. CDR3 DNA only is kept here, 48 bases in frame from base 1. The V end loses 1 base and the J end loses 1 base, and a stretch of 13 bases separates them. CDR1 and CDR2 are drawn from the germline V gene (reference sequence): MNHEY, SMNVEV. The library was built by means of the immunoSEQ multiplex PCR assay. For most patients, genomic DNA was isolated with the Qiagen DNeasy Blood and Tissue Kit and sent frozen to Adaptive Biotechnologies for TCR sequencing. For most patients, high-throughput TCR-beta CDR3 sequencing of genomic DNA was performed by Adaptive Biotechnologies. The paper's processing steps were these. Adaptive's ImmunoSEQ software was the source of the TCR sequencing data for 18 patients, while a few other patients were processed with MiXCR and VDJtools. To correct CD4 versus CD8 sorting errors, sequences present in both subsets at a frequency ratio below 5:1 were removed. Because the origin of CDR3 nucleotide sequences shared between donor and recipient could not be assigned, those sequences were removed. At least 2-fold expansion over unstimulated cells and a minimum CFSE-low frequency of 0.002% (template counts) or 0.001% (read counts) were required for clones to be classified as alloreactive. A clone was considered mappable if detected in the sequenced pre-transplant spleen, lymph node, or MLR CFSE-low populations of the donor or recipient. Cumulative frequency of alloreactive clones was calculated as a percentage of all sequences weighted by copy number. Here the immuneACCESS table is served through TCRdb, limited to in-frame sequences with V and J called. Missing clones are a known gap in these copies; in checked studies unresolved V genes cover under half, and the rest lacks a known reason. Clone size and V and J calls were adopted from that table, with D and trimming inferred from the DNA. In all, the sample holds about 110,000 clones, and around 90% of those were seen once. Roughly 0.24% of the sample is taken by the ten largest.

The rearranged chain carries TRBV27 and TRBJ1-2; the D segment cannot be called with confidence. The TCR originated in a human donor who was the organ donor for an intestinal transplant. The sample in question was unstimulated CD4+ T cells sorted from spleen or lymph node cells, obtained before transplant. The DNA reads TGTGCCAGCAGTTTATGGAAGGGCATTAATAACTATGGCTACACCTTC. Translated, it reads CASSLWKGINNYGYTF.